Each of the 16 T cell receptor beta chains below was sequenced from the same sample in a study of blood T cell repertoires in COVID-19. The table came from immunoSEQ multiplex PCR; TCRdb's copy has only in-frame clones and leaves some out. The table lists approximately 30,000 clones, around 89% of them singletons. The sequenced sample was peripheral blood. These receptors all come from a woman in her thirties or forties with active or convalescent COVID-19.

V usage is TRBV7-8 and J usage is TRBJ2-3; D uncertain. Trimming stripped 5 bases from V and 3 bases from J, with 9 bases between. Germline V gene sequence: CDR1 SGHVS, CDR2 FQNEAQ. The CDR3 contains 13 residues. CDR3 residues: CASSLSQTDTQYF. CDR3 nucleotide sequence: TGTGCCAGCAGCCTCTCTCAGACAGATACGCAGTATTTT. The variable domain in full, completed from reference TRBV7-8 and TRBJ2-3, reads GAGVSQSPRYKVAKRGQDVALRCDPISGHVSLFWYQQALGQGPEFLTYFQNEAQLDKSGLPSDRFFAERPEGSVSTLKIQRTQQEDSAVYLCASSLSQTDTQYFGPGTRLTVL.

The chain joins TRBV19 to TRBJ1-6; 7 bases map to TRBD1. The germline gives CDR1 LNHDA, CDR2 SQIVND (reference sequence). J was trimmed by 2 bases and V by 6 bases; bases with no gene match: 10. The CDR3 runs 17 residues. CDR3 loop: CASRPDREGPYNSPLHF. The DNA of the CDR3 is TGTGCCAGTAGACCCGACAGGGAAGGACCCTATAATTCACCCCTCCACTTT.

The CDR3 DNA follows: TGTGCCAGTACTCCGGACAGTTGGAACACCATATATTTT. It is translated as CASTPDSWNTIYF. This chain links TRBV19 with TRBJ1-3; the D gene is possibly TRBD1 (6 bases). Germline CDR1 LNHDA, CDR2 SQIVND (reference sequence). CDR3 length: 13 amino acids. The V end lost 7 bases, the J end lost 7 bases, and 14 bases lay between the germline ends. The entire variable domain, with the rest obtained from reference TRBV19 and TRBJ1-3, is as follows: DGGITQSPKYLFRKEGQNVTLSCEQNLNHDAMYWYRQDPGQGLRLIYYSQIVNDFQKGDIAEGYSVSREKKESFPLTVTSAQKNPTAFYLCASTPDSWNTIYFGEGSWLTVV.

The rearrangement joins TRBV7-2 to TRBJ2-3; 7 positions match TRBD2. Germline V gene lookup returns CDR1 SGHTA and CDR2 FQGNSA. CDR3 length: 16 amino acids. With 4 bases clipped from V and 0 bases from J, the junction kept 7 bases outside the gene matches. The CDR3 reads CASSSFFGGSTDTQYF. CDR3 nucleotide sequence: TGTGCCAGCAGCTCCTTTTTCGGGGGGAGCACAGATACGCAGTATTTT. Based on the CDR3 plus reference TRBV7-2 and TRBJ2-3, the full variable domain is GAGVSQSPSNKVTEKGKDVELRCDPISGHTALYWYRQSLGQGLEFLIYFQGNSAPDKSGLPSDRFSAERTGGSVSTLTIQRTQQEDSAVYLCASSSFFGGSTDTQYFGPGTRLTVL.

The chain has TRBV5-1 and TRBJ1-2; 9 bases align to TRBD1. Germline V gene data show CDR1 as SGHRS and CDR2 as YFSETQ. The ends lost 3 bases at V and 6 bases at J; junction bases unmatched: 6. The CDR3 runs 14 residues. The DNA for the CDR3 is TGCGCCAGCAGCTCCGGGACAGGGTCCGATGGCTACACCTTC. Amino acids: CASSSGTGSDGYTF.

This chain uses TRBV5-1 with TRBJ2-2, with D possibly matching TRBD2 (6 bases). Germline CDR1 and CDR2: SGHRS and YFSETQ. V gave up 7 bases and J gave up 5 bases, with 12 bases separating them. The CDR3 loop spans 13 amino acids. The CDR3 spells CASGGAGTGELFF. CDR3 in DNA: TGCGCCAGCGGAGGGGCGGGGACCGGGGAGCTGTTTTTT.

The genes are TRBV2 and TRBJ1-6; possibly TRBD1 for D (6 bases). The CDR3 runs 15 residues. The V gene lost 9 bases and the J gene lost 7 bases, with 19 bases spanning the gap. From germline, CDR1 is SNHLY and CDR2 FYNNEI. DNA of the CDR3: TGTGCCAGTAACAGGGAGTCAGTTGGGAATTCACCCCTCCACTTT. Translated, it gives CASNRESVGNSPLHF.

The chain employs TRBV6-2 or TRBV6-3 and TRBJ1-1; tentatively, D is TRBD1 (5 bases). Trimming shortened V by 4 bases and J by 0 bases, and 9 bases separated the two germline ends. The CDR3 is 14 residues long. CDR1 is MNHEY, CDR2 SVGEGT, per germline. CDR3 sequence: CASSLQGMNTEAFF. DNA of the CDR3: TGTGCCAGCAGTTTGCAGGGAATGAACACTGAAGCTTTCTTT.

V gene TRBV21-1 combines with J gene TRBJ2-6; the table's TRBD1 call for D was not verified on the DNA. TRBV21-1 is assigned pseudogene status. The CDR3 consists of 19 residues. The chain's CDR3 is CASSKCGTGGVLGTNVLTF. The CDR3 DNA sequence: TGTGCCAGCAGCAAATGCGGGACAGGGGGAGTTCTGGGGACCAACGTCCTGACTTTC.

CDR3 sequence: CASSASGHSYNEQFF. The DNA of the CDR3 is TGTGCCAGTAGTGCGAGCGGGCACTCCTACAATGAGCAGTTCTTC. The J gene is TRBJ2-1, the V gene TRBV19; maybe TRBD2 (6 bases). This CDR3 comprises 15 residues. Trimming removed 5 bases at V and 0 bases at J, with 11 bases between. The V gene's germline CDR1 is LNHDA and CDR2 SQIVND (reference sequence). Together with reference TRBV19 and TRBJ2-1, the CDR3 gives the full variable domain: DGGITQSPKYLFRKEGQNVTLSCEQNLNHDAMYWYRQDPGQGLRLIYYSQIVNDFQKGDIAEGYSVSREKKESFPLTVTSAQKNPTAFYLCASSASGHSYNEQFFGPGTRLTVL.

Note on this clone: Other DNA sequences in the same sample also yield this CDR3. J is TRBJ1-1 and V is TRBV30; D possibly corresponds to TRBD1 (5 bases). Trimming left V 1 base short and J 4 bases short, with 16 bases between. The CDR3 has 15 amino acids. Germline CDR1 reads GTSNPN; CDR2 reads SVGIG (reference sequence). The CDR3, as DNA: TGTGCCTGGAGTGGGTCGGGCTTAAGGGGCACTGAAGCTTTCTTT. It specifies CAWSGSGLRGTEAFF.

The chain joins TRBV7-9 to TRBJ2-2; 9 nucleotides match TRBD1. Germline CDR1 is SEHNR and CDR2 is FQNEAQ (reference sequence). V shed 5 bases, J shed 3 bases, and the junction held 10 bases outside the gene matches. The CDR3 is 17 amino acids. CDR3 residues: CASSLRRTGDYTGELFF. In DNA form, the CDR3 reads TGTGCCAGCAGCCTCCGTAGGACAGGGGACTACACCGGGGAGCTGTTTTTT.

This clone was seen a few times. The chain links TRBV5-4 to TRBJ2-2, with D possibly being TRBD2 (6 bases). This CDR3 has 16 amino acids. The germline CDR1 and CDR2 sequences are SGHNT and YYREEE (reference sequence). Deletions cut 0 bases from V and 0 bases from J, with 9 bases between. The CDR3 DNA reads TGTGCCAGCAGCTTGGAGGGAGGTGCGAACACCGGGGAGCTGTTTTTT. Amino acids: CASSLEGGANTGELFF.

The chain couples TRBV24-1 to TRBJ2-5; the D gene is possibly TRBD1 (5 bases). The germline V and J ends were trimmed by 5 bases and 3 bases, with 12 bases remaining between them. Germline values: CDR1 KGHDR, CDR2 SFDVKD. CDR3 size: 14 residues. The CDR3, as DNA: TGTGCCACCAGTGGCCAGGGAAGCGAAGAGACCCAGTACTTC. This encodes CATSGQGSEETQYF.

This CDR3 is CASSEVRTGGQPQHF. CDR3 nucleotide sequence: TGTGCCAGCAGTGAAGTTCGAACAGGGGGGCAGCCCCAGCATTTT. The J gene is TRBJ1-5, the V gene TRBV2, with TRBD1 matching 8 bases. The germline V gene encodes CDR1 SNHLY and CDR2 FYNNEI. J was trimmed by 7 bases and V by 1 base; bases with no gene match: 6. The CDR3 runs to 15 residues.

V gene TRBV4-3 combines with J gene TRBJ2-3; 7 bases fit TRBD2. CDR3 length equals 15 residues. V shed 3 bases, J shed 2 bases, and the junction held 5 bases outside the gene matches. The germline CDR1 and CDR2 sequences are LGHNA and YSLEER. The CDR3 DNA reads TGCGCCAGCAGCCACCTGGGGAGGGACACAGATACGCAGTATTTT. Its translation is CASSHLGRDTDTQYF.